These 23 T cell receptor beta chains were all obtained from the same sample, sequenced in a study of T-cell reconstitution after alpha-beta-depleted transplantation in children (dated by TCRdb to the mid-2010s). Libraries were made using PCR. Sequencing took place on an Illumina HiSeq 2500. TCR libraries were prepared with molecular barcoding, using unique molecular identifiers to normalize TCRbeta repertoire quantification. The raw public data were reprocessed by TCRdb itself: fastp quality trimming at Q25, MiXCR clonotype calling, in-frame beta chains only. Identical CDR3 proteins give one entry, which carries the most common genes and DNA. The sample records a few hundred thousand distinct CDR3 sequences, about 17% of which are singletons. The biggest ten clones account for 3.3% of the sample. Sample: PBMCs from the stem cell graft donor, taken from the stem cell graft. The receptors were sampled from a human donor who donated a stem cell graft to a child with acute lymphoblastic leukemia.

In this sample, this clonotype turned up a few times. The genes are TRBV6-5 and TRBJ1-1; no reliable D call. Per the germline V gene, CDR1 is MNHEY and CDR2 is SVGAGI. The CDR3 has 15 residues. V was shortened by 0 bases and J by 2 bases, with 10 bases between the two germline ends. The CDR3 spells CASSYSILANTEAFF. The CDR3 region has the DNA TGTGCCAGCAGTTACTCGATATTGGCCAACACTGAAGCTTTCTTT.

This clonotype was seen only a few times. CDR3 loop: CGIQSYGYTF. The CDR3 DNA reads TGCGGTATTCAGAGTTATGGCTACACCTTC. This chain uses TRBV20-1 with TRBJ1-2; D is ambiguous. The CDR3 consists of 10 residues. Germline V gene lookup returns CDR1 DFQATT and CDR2 SNEGSKA (reference sequence).

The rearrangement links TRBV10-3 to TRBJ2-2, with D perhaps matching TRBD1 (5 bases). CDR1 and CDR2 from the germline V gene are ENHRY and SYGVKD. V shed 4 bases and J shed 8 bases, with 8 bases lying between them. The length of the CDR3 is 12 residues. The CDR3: CAISGGSGELFF. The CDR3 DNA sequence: TGTGCCATCAGTGGGGGCTCAGGGGAGCTGTTTTTT.

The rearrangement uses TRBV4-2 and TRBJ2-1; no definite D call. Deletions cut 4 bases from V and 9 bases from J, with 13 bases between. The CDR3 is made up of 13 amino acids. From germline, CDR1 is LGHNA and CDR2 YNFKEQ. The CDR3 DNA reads TGTGCCAGCAGCCTTTTCCCCACCCCTGAGCAGTTCTTC. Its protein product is CASSLFPTPEQFF.

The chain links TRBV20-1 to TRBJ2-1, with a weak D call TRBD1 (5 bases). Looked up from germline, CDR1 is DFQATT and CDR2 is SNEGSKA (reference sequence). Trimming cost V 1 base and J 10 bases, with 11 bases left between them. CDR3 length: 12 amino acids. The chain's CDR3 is CSARVAGPEQFF. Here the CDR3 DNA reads TGCAGTGCTAGAGTCGCAGGGCCCGAGCAGTTCTTC.

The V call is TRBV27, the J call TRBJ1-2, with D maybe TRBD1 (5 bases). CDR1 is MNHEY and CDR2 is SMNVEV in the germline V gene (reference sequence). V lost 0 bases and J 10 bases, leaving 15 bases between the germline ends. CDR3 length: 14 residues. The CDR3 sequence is CASSLSLGPENYTF. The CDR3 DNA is TGTGCCAGCAGTTTATCGCTGGGACCGGAGAACTACACCTTC.

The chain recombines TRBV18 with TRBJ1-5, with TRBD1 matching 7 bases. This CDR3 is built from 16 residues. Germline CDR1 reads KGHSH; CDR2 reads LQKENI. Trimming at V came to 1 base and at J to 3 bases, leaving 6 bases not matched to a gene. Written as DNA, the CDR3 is TGTGCCAGCTCACCACAGGGGGCAGGTTACAATCAGCCCCAGCATTTT. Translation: CASSPQGAGYNQPQHF. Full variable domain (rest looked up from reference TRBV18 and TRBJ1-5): NAGVMQNPRHLVRRRGQEARLRCSPMKGHSHVYWYRQLPEEGLKFMVYLQKENIIDESGMPKERFSAEFPKEGPSILRIQQVVRGDSAAYFCASSPQGAGYNQPQHFGDGTRLSIL.

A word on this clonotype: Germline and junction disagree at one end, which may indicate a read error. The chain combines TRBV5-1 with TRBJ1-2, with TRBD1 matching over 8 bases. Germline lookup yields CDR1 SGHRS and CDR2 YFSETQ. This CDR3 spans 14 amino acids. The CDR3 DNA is TGCGCCACCAGCTTGGCTCAGGGGGCATACGGCTACACCTTC. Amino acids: CATSLAQGAYGYTF.

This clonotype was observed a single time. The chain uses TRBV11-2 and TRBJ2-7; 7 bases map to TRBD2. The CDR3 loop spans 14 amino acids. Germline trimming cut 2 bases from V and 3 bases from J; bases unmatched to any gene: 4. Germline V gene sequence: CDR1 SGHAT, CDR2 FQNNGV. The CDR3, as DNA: TGTGCCAGCAGCTTACGGGAGGACTTCTACGAGCAGTACTTC. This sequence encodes CASSLREDFYEQYF.

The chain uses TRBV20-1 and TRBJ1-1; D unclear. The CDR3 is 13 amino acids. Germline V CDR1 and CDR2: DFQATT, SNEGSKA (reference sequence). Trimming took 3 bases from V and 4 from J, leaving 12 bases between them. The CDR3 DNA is TGCAGTGCTAGTCGGGCCGGCACCACTGAAGCTTTCTTT. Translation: CSASRAGTTEAFF.

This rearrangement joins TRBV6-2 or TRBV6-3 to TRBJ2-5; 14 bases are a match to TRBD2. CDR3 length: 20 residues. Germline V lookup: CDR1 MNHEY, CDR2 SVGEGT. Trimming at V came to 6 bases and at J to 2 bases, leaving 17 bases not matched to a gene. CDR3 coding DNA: TGTGCCAGCAGCTATACCGATGGACTAGCGGGAGGCGCCGTTCAAGAGACCCAGTACTTC. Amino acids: CASSYTDGLAGGAVQETQYF.

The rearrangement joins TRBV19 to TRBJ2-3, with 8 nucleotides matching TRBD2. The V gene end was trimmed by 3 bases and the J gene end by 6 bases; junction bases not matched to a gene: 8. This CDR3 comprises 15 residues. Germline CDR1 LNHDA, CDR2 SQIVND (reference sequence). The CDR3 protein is CASSMGAGDVDTQYF. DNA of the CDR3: TGTGCCAGTAGTATGGGAGCGGGAGATGTGGATACGCAGTATTTT.

In nucleotides, the CDR3 is TGTGCCAGCAGCTCCGGGACAGGCCGTTTTGACTCTGGAAACACCATATATTTT. Protein sequence: CASSSGTGRFDSGNTIYF. The chain uses TRBV11-1 and TRBJ1-3; 8 bases are a match to TRBD1. With V trimmed by 4 bases and J by 0 bases, 11 bases remained unmatched. CDR3 size: 18 residues. CDR1 SGHAT and CDR2 FQDESV come from the germline V gene (reference sequence).

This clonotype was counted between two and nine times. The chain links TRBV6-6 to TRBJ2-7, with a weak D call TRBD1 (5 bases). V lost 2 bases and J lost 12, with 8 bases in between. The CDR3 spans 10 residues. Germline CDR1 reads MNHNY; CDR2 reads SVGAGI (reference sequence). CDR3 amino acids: CASSYKGLYF. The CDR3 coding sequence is TGTGCCAGCAGTTACAAGGGGTTGTACTTC.

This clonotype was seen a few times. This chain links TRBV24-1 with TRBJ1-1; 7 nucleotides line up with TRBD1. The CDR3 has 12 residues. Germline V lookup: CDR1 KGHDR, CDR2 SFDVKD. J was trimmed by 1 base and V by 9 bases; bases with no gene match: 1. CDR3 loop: CATRDRNTEAFF. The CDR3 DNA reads TGTGCCACCCGGGACAGGAACACTGAAGCTTTCTTT.

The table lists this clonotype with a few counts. This chain's CDR3 is CASSPGQGGKTQYF. CDR3 bases: TGTGCCAGCAGTCCCGGACAGGGAGGGAAGACCCAGTACTTC. The rearrangement uses TRBV12-3 or TRBV12-4 and TRBJ2-5; D is perhaps TRBD1 (8 bases). The V gene lost 5 bases and the J gene lost 6 bases, with 16 bases spanning the gap. The CDR3 is 14 amino acids.

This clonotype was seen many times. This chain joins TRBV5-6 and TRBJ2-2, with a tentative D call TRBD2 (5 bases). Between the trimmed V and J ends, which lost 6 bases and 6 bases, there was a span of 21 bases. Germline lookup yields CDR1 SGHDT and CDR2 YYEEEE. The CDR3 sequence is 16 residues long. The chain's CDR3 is CASTGERRGIAGELFF. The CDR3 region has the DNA TGTGCCAGCACCGGGGAACGTCGGGGAATCGCCGGGGAGCTGTTTTTT.

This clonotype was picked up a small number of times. CDR3 sequence reads: CASSLQASTSTDTQYF. The CDR3 nucleotides are TGTGCCAGCAGCCTACAGGCTTCGACGAGCACAGATACGCAGTATTTT. The J gene is TRBJ2-3, the V gene TRBV7-6; D may be TRBD1 (5 bases). This CDR3 is built from 16 residues. Per the germline V gene, CDR1 is SGHVS and CDR2 is FNYEAQ. The germline V and J ends were trimmed by 5 bases and 0 bases, with 15 bases remaining between them.

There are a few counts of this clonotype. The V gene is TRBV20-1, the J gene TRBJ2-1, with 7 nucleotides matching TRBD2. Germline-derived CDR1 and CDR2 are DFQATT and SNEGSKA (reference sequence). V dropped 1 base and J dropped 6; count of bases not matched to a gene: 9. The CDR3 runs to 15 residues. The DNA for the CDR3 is TGCAGTGCTAGAGGACCGGGACTAAGTCCCAATGAGCAGTTCTTC. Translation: CSARGPGLSPNEQFF.

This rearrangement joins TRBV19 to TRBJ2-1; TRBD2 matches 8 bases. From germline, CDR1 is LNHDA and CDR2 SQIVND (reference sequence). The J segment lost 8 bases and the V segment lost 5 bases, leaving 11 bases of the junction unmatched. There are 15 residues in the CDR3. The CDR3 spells CASSFGSGMRDEQFF. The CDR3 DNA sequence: TGTGCCAGTAGTTTTGGTAGCGGGATGCGGGATGAGCAGTTCTTC.

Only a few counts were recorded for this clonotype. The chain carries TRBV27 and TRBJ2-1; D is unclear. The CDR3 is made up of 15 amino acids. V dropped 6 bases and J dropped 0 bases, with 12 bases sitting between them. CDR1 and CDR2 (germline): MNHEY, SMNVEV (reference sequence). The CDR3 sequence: CASSQYSGSYNEQFF. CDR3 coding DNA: TGTGCCAGCAGCCAATACTCCGGCTCCTACAATGAGCAGTTCTTC.

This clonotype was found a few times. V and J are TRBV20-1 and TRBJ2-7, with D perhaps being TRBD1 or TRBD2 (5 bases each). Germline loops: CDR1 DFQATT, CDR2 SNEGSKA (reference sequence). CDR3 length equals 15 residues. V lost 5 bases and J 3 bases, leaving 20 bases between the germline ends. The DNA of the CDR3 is TGCAGTGCTCCTAGATGGGACCGCGACCTCTACGAGCAGTACTTC. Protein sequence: CSAPRWDRDLYEQYF.

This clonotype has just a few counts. The CDR3 reads CASSLVLAGERAYNEQFF. CDR3 in DNA: TGCGCCAGCAGCTTGGTTCTAGCGGGAGAGCGTGCCTACAATGAGCAGTTCTTC. The chain carries TRBV5-1 and TRBJ2-1; TRBD2 aligns across 10 bases. CDR1 and CDR2 (germline): SGHRS, YFSETQ. CDR3 length equals 18 residues. V trimming: 0 bases; J trimming: 2 bases; junction bases outside the gene matches: 8.